There are a few counts of the clone carrying this T cell receptor beta chain. Germline loops: CDR1 MNHNY, CDR2 SVGAGI (reference sequence). V was clipped by 2 bases and J by 6 bases; unmatched bases: 8. The CDR3 covers 16 residues. TCRdb reprocessed the RT-PCR reads via MiXCR and lists one record per CDR3 protein. The data show more than 550,000 distinct CDR3 sequences, 14% seen once. The chain has TRBV6-6 and TRBJ1-4; 8 bases line up with TRBD1. The source is a female donor in good health, serving as a healthy control. Input material: memory CD4+ T cells from blood. The CDR3 bases are TGTGCCAGCAGTTACGTAAAGGGACAGGACCATGAAAAACTGTTTTTT. Protein sequence: CASSYVKGQDHEKLFF.